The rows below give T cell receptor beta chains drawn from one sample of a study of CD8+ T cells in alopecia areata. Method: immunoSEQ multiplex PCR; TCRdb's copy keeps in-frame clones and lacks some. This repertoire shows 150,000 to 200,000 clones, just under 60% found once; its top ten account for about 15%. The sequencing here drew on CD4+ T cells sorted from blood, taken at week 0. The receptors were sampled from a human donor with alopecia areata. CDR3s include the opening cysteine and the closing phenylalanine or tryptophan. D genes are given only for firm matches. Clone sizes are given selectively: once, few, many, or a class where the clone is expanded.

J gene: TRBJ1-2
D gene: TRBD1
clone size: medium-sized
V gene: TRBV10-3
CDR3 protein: CAISEGQGASYGYTF
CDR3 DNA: TGTGCCATCAGTGAGGGGCAGGGGGCCTCCTATGGCTACACCTTC

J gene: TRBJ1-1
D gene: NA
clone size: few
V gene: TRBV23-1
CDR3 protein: CASSQSMAEAFF
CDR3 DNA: TGCGCCAGCAGTCAATCGATGGCTGAAGCTTTCTTT

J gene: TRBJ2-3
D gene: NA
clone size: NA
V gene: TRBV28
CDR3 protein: CASSLEFQGTDTQYF
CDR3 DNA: TGTGCCAGCAGTTTAGAATTTCAGGGCACAGATACGCAGTATTTT

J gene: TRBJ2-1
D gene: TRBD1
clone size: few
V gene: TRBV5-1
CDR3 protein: CATGPGQGINEQFF
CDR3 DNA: TGCGCCACCGGACCGGGACAGGGCATCAATGAGCAGTTCTTC

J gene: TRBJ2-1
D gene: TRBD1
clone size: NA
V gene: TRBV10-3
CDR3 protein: CAIRAGTGSYNEQFF
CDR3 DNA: TGTGCCATCAGGGCTGGGACAGGCTCCTACAATGAGCAGTTCTTC

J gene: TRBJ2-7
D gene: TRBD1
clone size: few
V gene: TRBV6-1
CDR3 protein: CASRDRSYEQYF
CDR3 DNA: TGTGCCAGCCGGGACAGATCCTACGAGCAGTACTTC

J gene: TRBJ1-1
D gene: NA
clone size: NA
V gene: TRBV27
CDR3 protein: CASRGIAPNTEAFF
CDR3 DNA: TGTGCCAGCAGGGGCATCGCCCCTAACACTGAAGCTTTCTTT

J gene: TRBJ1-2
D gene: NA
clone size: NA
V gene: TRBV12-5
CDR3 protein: CASGLVLPNYGYTF
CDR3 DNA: TGTGCTAGTGGTTTGGTACTACCGAACTATGGCTACACCTTC

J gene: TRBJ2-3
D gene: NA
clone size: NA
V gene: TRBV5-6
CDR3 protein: CASSSVGFADTQYF
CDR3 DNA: TGTGCCAGCAGCTCCGTGGGGTTCGCAGATACGCAGTATTTT

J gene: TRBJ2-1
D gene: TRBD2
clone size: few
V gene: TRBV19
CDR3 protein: CASRSGLAGGPNEQFF
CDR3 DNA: TGTGCCAGTAGATCGGGACTAGCGGGGGGGCCCAATGAGCAGTTCTTC

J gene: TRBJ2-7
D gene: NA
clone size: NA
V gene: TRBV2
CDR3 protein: CASSEVSSGYEQYF
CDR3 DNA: TGTGCCAGCAGTGAAGTTTCATCAGGCTACGAGCAGTACTTC

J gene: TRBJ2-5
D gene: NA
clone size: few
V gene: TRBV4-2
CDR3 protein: CASSQEPEGYETQYF
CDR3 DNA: TGTGCCAGCAGCCAAGAACCGGAAGGGTACGAGACCCAGTACTTC

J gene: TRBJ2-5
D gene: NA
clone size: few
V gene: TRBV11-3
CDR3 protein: CASSFMEETQYF
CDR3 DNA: TGTGCCAGCAGCTTCATGGAGGAGACCCAGTACTTC

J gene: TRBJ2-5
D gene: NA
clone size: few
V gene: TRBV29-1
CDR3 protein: CSVERGWGQETQYF
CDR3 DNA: TGCAGCGTTGAAAGGGGGTGGGGCCAAGAGACCCAGTACTTC

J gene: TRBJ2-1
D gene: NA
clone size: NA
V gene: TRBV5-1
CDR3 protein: CASSLDRVNNEQFF
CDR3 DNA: TGCGCCAGCAGCTTGGACAGGGTTAACAATGAGCAGTTCTTC

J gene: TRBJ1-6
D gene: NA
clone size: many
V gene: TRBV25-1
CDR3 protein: CASSDSPLHF
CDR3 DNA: TGTGCCAGCAGTGATTCACCCCTCCACTTT

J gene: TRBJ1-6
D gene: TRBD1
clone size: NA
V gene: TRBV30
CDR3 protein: CAWSYGQGGDSPLHF
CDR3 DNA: TGTGCCTGGAGTTACGGACAGGGGGGCGATTCACCCCTCCACTTT

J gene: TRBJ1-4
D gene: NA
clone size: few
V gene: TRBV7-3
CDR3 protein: CASSLNGEPGEKLFF
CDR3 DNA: TGTGCCAGCAGCTTAAACGGTGAACCCGGTGAAAAACTGTTTTTT

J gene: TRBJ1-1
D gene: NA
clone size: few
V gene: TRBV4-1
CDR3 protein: CASSQDAASLNTEAFF
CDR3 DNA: TGCGCCAGCAGCCAAGATGCCGCCAGTTTGAACACTGAAGCTTTCTTT

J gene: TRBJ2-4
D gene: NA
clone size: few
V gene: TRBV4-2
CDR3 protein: CASSQDRPRF
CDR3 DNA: TGTGCCAGCAGCCAAGACAGACCCCGCTTC

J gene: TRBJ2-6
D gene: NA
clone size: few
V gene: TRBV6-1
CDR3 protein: CASSENGASNSGANVLTF
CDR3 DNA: TGTGCCAGCAGTGAAAATGGGGCCTCAAACTCTGGGGCCAACGTCCTGACTTTC

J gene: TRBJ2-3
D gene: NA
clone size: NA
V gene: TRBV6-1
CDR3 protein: CASSEAADTQYF
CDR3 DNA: TGTGCCAGCAGTGAAGCGGCAGATACGCAGTATTTT

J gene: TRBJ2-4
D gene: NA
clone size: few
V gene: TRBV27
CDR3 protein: CASSRLGGLGGDIQYF
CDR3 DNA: TGTGCCAGCAGCAGGTTGGGGGGCCTCGGGGGAGACATTCAGTACTTC

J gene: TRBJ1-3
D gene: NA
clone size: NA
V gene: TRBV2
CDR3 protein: CASSEAGASSGNTIYF
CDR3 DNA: TGTGCCAGCAGTGAAGCAGGCGCTAGCTCTGGAAACACCATATATTTT

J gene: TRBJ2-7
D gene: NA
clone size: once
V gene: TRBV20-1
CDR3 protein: CSARQGREQYF
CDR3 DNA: TGCAGTGCTAGACAGGGTCGCGAGCAGTACTTC

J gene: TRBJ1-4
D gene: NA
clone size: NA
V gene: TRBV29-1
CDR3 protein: CSVVQGGINEKLFF
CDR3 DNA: TGCAGCGTTGTCCAGGGAGGGATTAATGAAAAACTGTTTTTT

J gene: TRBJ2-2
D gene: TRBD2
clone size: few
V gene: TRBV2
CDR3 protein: CASRREKTNTGELFF
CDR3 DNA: TGTGCCAGCAGGCGGGAGAAAACGAACACCGGGGAGCTGTTTTTT

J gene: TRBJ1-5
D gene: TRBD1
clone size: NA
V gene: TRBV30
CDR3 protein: CAWTRGQGNQPQHF
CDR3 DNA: TGTGCCTGGACCCGCGGACAGGGTAATCAGCCCCAGCATTTT

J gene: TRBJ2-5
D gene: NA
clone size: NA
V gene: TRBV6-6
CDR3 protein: CASAGGETQYF
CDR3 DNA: TGTGCCAGCGCGGGCGGAGAGACCCAGTACTTC

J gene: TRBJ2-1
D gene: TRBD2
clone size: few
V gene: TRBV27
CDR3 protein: CASSQLAGGHNEQFF
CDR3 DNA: TGTGCCAGCAGTCAACTAGCGGGGGGGCACAATGAGCAGTTCTTC

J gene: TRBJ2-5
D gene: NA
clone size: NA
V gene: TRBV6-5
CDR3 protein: CASHRGGLQETQYF
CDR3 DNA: TGTGCCAGTCACAGGGGAGGGCTCCAAGAGACCCAGTACTTC

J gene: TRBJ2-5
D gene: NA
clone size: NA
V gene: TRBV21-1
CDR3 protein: CASSKAGYPETQYF
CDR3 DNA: TGTGCCAGCAGCAAAGCAGGGTACCCAGAGACCCAGTACTTC

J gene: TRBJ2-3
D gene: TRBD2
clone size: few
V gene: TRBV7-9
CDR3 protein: CASSRTSGLRDTQYF
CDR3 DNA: TGTGCCAGCAGCCGGACTAGCGGACTCAGGGATACGCAGTATTTT

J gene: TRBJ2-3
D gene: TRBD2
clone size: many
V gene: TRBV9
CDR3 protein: CASSVALAGTTDTQYF
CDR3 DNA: TGTGCCAGCAGCGTAGCTCTAGCGGGGACCACAGATACGCAGTATTTT

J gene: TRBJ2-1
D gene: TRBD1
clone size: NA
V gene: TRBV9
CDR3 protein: CASSAAGRGRGSYNEQFF
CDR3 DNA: TGTGCCAGCAGCGCGGCTGGCAGGGGGCGAGGGTCCTACAATGAGCAGTTCTTC

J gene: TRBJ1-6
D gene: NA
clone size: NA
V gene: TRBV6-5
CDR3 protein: CASSSGHQNSPLHF
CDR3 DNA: TGTGCCAGCAGTTCCGGCCACCAGAATTCACCCCTCCACTTT

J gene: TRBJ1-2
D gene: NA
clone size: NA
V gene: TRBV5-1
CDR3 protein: CASSPAAGEEGGYTF
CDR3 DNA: TGCGCCAGCAGCCCGGCGGCGGGGGAAGAGGGTGGCTACACCTTC

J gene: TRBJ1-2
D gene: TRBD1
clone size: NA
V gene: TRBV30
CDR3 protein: CAWSGQGELYGYTF
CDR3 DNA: TGTGCCTGGAGCGGACAGGGGGAGTTGTACGGCTACACCTTC

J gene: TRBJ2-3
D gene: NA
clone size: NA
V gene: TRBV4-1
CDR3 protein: CASSQPTRADTQYF
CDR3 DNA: TGCGCCAGCAGCCAACCGACGAGGGCAGATACGCAGTATTTT

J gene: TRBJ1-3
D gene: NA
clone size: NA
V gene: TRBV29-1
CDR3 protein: CSVAGLNSGNTIYF
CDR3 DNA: TGCAGCGTAGCGGGTCTGAACTCTGGAAACACCATATATTTT

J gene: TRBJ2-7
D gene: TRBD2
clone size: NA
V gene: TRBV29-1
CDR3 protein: CSVGHAGGLSEQYF
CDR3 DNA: TGCAGCGTCGGGCATGCGGGGGGGCTGAGCGAGCAGTACTTC

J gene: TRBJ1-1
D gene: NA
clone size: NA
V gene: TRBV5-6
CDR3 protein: CASSLHTEAFF
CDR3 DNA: TGTGCCAGCAGCTTACACACTGAAGCTTTCTTT

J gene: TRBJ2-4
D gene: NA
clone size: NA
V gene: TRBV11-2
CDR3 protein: CASSPSIAKNIQYF
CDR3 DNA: TGTGCCAGCAGCCCGTCCATAGCCAAAAACATTCAGTACTTC

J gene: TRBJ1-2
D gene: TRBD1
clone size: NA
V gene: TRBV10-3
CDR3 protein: CAISGDSDGYTF
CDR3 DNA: TGTGCCATCAGCGGGGACAGTGATGGCTACACCTTC

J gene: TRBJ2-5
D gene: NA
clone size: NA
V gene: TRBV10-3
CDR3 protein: CAISLAGQETQYF
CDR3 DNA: TGTGCCATCAGCCTCGCGGGGCAAGAGACCCAGTACTTC

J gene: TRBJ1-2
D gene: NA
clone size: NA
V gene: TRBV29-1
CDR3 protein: CSVDRGRVGYGYTF
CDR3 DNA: TGCAGCGTTGATCGAGGGCGGGTTGGATATGGCTACACCTTC

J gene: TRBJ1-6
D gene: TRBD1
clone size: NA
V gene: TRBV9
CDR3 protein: CASSGTGGRNSPLHF
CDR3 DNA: TGTGCCAGCAGCGGGACAGGGGGCCGAAATTCACCCCTCCACTTT

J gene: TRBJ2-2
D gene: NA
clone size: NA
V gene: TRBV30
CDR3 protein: CAWSSLLAGELFF
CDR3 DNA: TGTGCCTGGAGTTCCCTGTTGGCCGGGGAGCTGTTTTTT

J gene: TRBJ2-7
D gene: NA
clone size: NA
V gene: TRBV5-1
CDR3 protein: CASSLVDSSYEQYF
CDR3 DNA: TGCGCCAGCAGCTTGGTCGACAGCTCCTACGAGCAGTACTTC

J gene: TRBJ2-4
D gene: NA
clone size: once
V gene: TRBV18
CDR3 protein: CASSPGQGIAKNIQYF
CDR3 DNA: TGTGCCAGCTCACCCGGGCAGGGCATAGCCAAAAACATTCAGTACTTC

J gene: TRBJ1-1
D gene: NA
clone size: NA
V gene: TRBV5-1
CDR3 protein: CASSLELQTNTEAFF
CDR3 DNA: TGCGCCAGCAGCTTGGAGTTGCAAACGAACACTGAAGCTTTCTTT

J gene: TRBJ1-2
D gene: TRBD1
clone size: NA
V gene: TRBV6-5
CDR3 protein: CATHPAGGVYGYTF
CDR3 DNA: TGTGCCACCCACCCGGCAGGGGGCGTCTATGGCTACACCTTC

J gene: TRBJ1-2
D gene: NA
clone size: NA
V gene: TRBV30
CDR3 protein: CAWRQNYGYTF
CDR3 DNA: TGTGCCTGGAGACAGAACTATGGCTACACCTTC

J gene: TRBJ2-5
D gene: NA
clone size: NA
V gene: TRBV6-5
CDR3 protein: CASSPREETQYF
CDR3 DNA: TGTGCCAGCAGCCCACGGGAAGAGACCCAGTACTTC

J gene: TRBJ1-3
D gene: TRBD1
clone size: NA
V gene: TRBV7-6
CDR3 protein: CASSSRGPGNTIYF
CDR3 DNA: TGTGCCAGCAGCTCCAGGGGGCCAGGAAACACCATATATTTT

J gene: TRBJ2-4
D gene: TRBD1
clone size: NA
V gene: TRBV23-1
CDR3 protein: CASSPDRQGSTKNIQYF
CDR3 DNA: TGCGCCAGCAGTCCTGATCGACAGGGGAGTACCAAAAACATTCAGTACTTC

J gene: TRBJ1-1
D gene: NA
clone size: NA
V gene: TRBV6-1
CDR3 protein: CASSVAERYPTEAFF
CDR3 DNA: TGTGCCAGCAGTGTCGCCGAGCGGTATCCTACTGAAGCTTTCTTT

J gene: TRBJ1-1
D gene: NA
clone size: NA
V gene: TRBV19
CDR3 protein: CASSTFGQKTEAFF
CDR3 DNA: TGTGCCAGTAGTACCTTCGGACAGAAAACTGAAGCTTTCTTT